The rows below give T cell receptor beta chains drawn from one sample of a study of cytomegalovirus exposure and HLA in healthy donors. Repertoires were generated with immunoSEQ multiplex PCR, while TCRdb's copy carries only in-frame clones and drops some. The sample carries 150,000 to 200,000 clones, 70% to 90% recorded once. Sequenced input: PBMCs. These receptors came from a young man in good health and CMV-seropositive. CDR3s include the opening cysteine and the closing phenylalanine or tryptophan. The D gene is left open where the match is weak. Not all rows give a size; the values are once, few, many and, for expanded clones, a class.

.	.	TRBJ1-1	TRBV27	TGTGCCAGCAGTTTATCGGCAGGCGGGCCTGAAGCTTTCTTT	CASSLSAGGPEAFF
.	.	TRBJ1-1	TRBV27	TGTGCCAGCAGTCCACCTTCGTGGGGGCTGACTGAAGCTTTCTTT	CASSPPSWGLTEAFF
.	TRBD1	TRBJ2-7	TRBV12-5	TGTGCTAGTGGCCTACAGGGGGGCCACGAGCAGTACTTC	CASGLQGGHEQYF
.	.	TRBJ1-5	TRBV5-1	TGCGCCAGCAGCTCAGGGGGCAATCAGCCCCAGCATTTT	CASSSGGNQPQHF
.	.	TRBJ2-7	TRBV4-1	TGCGCCAGCAGCCGCGGTGTGGACTACGAGCAGTACTTC	CASSRGVDYEQYF
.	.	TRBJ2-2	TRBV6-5	TGTGCCAGCAGTTACTCGACGGAGGGGGAGCTGTTTTTT	CASSYSTEGELFF
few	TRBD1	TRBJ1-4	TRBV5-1	TGCGCCAGCAGCGTCCCAGGGGGCGAAAAACTGTTTTTT	CASSVPGGEKLFF
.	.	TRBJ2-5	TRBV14	TGTGCCAGCAGCCAAGTCGGCGCAGGGCAAGAGCAGTACTTC	CASSQVGAGQEQYF
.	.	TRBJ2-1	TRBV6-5	TGTGCCAGCAGTCCCGGGACTGGCTACAATGAGCAGTTCTTC	CASSPGTGYNEQFF
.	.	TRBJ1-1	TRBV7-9	TGTGCCAGCCGACAGTCGGTGATCGGGAACACTGAAGCTTTCTTT	CASRQSVIGNTEAFF
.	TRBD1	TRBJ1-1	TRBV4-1	TGCGCCAGCAGCCAAGGTGACAGGGGGCATCTGAACACTGAAGCTTTCTTT	CASSQGDRGHLNTEAFF
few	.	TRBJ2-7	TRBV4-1	TGCGCCAGCAGCCAGCCCGGGGGATGGGACGAGCAGTACTTC	CASSQPGGWDEQYF
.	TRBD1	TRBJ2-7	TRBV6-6	TGTGCCAGCAGTTACACAACAGGGGGCGAGCAGTACTTC	CASSYTTGGEQYF
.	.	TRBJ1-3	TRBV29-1	TGCAGCGCCTCAGGGGACTCTGGAAACACCATATATTTT	CSASGDSGNTIYF
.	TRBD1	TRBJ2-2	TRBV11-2	TGTGCCAGCACCTTAGGGCTGTATAGGGGGCTCACCGGGGAGCTGTTTTTT	CASTLGLYRGLTGELFF
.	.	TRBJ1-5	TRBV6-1	TGTGCCACCGGGGGGGTCAATCAGCCCCAGCATTTT	CATGGVNQPQHF
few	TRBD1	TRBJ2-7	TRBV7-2	TGTGCCAGCAGCTTAGCCGGGACAGGGACCTACGAGCAGTACTTC	CASSLAGTGTYEQYF
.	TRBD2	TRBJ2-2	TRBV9	TGTGCCAGCAGCGTAGATGGCGGGGGTACCGACGGGGAGCTGTTTTTT	CASSVDGGGTDGELFF
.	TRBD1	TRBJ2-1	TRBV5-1	TGCGCCAGCAGCGCAGGGCAGGGGGCTCATGAGCAGTTCTTC	CASSAGQGAHEQFF